The 9 T cell receptor beta chains below all came from one sample that was sequenced in a study of T-cell reconstitution after alpha-beta-depleted transplantation in children. Molecular barcoding with unique molecular identifiers was used for the TCRbeta library. TCRdb ran MiXCR on the PCR reads and lists one entry per CDR3 protein. This table has fewer than 550,000 distinct CDR3 sequences, roughly an eighth appearing once. Material: PBMCs, mostly from graft donor cells, obtained 180 days after TCRalphabeta/CD19-depleted stem cell transplant. Receptor source: a female patient aged 2-15 years who had a stem cell transplant for aplastic anemia, so the T cells may come from the graft donor.

This clonotype was counted a few times. The rearrangement joins TRBV20-1 to TRBJ2-3, with D perhaps matching TRBD2 (6 bases). CDR1 DFQATT and CDR2 SNEGSKA come from the germline V gene (reference sequence). The V and J ends lost 3 bases and 1 base respectively, with 17 bases between them. The CDR3 is 16 amino acids. CDR3 DNA sequence: TGCAGTGCTAGTAAACTTAGCGGCTCCGGCACAGATACGCAGTATTTT. Translated: CSASKLSGSGTDTQYF.

This clonotype has a handful of counts. This sequence joins TRBV6-1 and TRBJ2-4; D possibly matches TRBD1 or TRBD2 (5 bases each). V was shortened by 5 bases and J by 16 bases, with 21 bases between the two germline ends. The CDR3 is 13 residues long. CDR1 and CDR2 (germline): MNHNS, SASEGT. The CDR3 bases are TGTGCCAGCAGTCCGGGGACCCCAGGACGGACTTACTTC. It specifies CASSPGTPGRTYF.

This clonotype was detected only a few times. The chain couples TRBV7-3 to TRBJ1-2, with unresolved D. The V end lost 5 bases, the J end lost 6 bases, and 22 bases lay between the germline ends. The CDR3 contains 16 residues. Germline V gives CDR1 SGHTA, CDR2 FQGTGA. CDR3 protein: CASSPEWASPADGYTF. CDR3 nucleotide sequence: TGTGCCAGCAGCCCAGAATGGGCTTCCCCAGCGGATGGCTACACCTTC.

This clonotype was observed a few times. The chain combines TRBV4-3 with TRBJ2-2, with D perhaps matching TRBD1 or TRBD2 (5 bases each). This CDR3 comprises 17 residues. V gave up 0 bases and J gave up 7 bases, with 18 bases separating them. Germline V gene lookup returns CDR1 LGHNA and CDR2 YSLEER. This chain's CDR3 is CASSQEAVPRGFGELFF. As DNA, the CDR3 is TGCGCCAGCAGCCAAGAGGCGGTTCCGAGGGGTTTCGGGGAGCTGTTTTTT.

At least ten counts were recorded for this clonotype. The chain has TRBV5-1 and TRBJ1-1, with D perhaps matching TRBD1 (6 bases). CDR3 size: 16 residues. Trimming took off 8 bases at V and 0 bases at J, with 20 bases between the two ends. Germline V gene lookup returns CDR1 SGHRS and CDR2 YFSETQ. The CDR3 nucleotides read TGCGCCAGTACTCTACAGGGCCACCTGGTGAACACTGAAGCTTTCTTT. This encodes CASTLQGHLVNTEAFF.

This clonotype appeared a few times. The chain links TRBV5-1 to TRBJ1-2, with 9 bases matching TRBD1. V trimming: 2 bases; J trimming: 3 bases; junction bases outside the gene matches: 5. There are 15 residues in the CDR3. The germline V gene encodes CDR1 SGHRS and CDR2 YFSETQ. Here the CDR3 reads CASSFGDREYYGYTF. CDR3 bases: TGCGCCAGCAGCTTCGGGGACAGGGAGTACTATGGCTACACCTTC.

This chain links TRBV28 with TRBJ1-1, with 7 bases fitting TRBD1. The V gene's germline CDR1 is MDHEN and CDR2 SYDVKM. The length of the CDR3 is 12 residues. J was trimmed by 5 bases and V by 6 bases; bases with no gene match: 3. Here the CDR3 reads CASSQDRTEAFF. CDR3 coding DNA: TGTGCCAGCAGCCAGGACAGGACTGAAGCTTTCTTT. The variable domain in full, completed from reference TRBV28 and TRBJ1-1, reads DVKVTQSSRYLVKRTGEKVFLECVQDMDHENMFWYRQDPGLGLRLIYFSYDVKMKEKGDIPEGYSVSREKKERFSLILESASTNQTSMYLCASSQDRTEAFFGQGTRLTVV.

Only a few counts were recorded for this clonotype. The chain carries TRBV3-1 and TRBJ2-6; possible D gene TRBD1, 6 bases. Between the trimmed V and J ends, which lost 3 bases and 4 bases, there was a span of 16 bases. The CDR3 loop spans 17 amino acids. Germline V CDR1 and CDR2: LGHDT, YNNKEL (reference sequence). For the CDR3, the DNA is TGTGCCAGCAGCCACGTTACAGGGTCCTCCGGGGCCAACGTCCTGACTTTC. As protein: CASSHVTGSSGANVLTF. The complete variable domain, with remaining parts taken from reference TRBV3-1 and TRBJ2-6, reads DTAVSQTPKYLVTQMGNDKSIKCEQNLGHDTMYWYKQDSKKFLKIMFSYNNKELIINETVPNRFSPKSPDKAHLNLHINSLELGDSAVYFCASSHVTGSSGANVLTFGAGSRLTVL.

This clonotype has only a few counts. V and J are TRBV7-6 and TRBJ1-5, with a tentative D call TRBD1 (5 bases). CDR3 length: 16 amino acids. The V end lost 1 base, the J end lost 5 bases, and 15 bases lay between the germline ends. Germline CDR1 SGHVS, CDR2 FNYEAQ. The CDR3 protein is CASSLGPGQVDQPQHF. The CDR3 DNA is TGTGCCAGCAGCTTAGGTCCAGGGCAGGTGGATCAGCCCCAGCATTTT. The complete variable domain, with remaining parts taken from reference TRBV7-6 and TRBJ1-5, reads GAGVSQSPRYKVTKRGQDVALRCDPISGHVSLYWYRQALGQGPEFLTYFNYEAQQDKSGLPNDRFSAERPEGSISTLTIQRTEQRDSAMYRCASSLGPGQVDQPQHFGDGTRLSIL.